These 22 T cell receptor beta chains were sequenced from one sample in a study of breast tumors, draining lymph nodes, adjacent tissues. TCRdb analysed the multiplex PCR reads with MiXCR anew, one entry per CDR3 protein. The sample consists of about 22,000 distinct CDR3 sequences, 45% to 60% of them appearing once. The sample comprised breast tumor tissue. The receptors were gathered from a female donor with breast cancer. Some clones in this sample may be carry-over from other donors' samples.

The rearrangement joins TRBV5-1 to TRBJ2-3; 13 bases agree with TRBD2. V shed 4 bases and J 7 bases; nucleotides not matched to a gene: 6. The CDR3 totals 15 residues. Germline CDR1 reads SGHRS; CDR2 reads YFSETQ. The CDR3 DNA reads as TGCGCCAGCAGCACACTAGCGGGGGGGCCGAATACGCAGTATTTT. This gives the protein CASSTLAGGPNTQYF.

The table lists this clonotype with many counts. The V call is TRBV7-9, the J call TRBJ1-1, with D possibly matching TRBD1 (6 bases). Germline V gene sequence: CDR1 SEHNR, CDR2 FQNEAQ (reference sequence). CDR3 size: 14 residues. Between the trimmed V and J ends, which lost 5 bases and 5 bases, there was a span of 15 bases. The CDR3 here is CASSRPGAGTEAFF. The CDR3 bases are TGTGCCAGCAGCCGCCCAGGGGCGGGGACTGAAGCTTTCTTT.

The CDR3 DNA follows: TGTGCCATCAGCGGACAGGGGGCTGGAAACACCATATATTTT. The encoded protein is CAISGQGAGNTIYF. The V gene is TRBV10-3, the J gene TRBJ1-3; 10 bases are shared with TRBD1. CDR3 length: 14 amino acids. Trimming at V came to 6 bases and at J to 2 bases, leaving 1 base not matched to a gene. The germline V gene encodes CDR1 ENHRY and CDR2 SYGVKD.

Within the sample, this clonotype is large (0.1 to 1%). CDR3 protein: CSVEDRVTNYGYTF. The CDR3 nucleotides are TGCAGCGTTGAAGATCGGGTTACTAACTATGGCTACACCTTC. The rearrangement uses TRBV29-1 and TRBJ1-2, with D unresolved. Germline loops: CDR1 SQVTM, CDR2 ANQGSEA. The V end lost 0 bases, the J end lost 0 bases, and 8 bases lay between the germline ends. The CDR3 sequence is 14 residues long. Supplemented by reference TRBV29-1 and TRBJ1-2, the full variable domain reads SAVISQKPSRDICQRGTSLTIQCQVDSQVTMMFWYRQQPGQSLTLIATANQGSEATYESGFVIDKFPISRPNLTFSTLTVSNMSPEDSSIYLCSVEDRVTNYGYTFGSGTRLTVV.

The gene calls are TRBV7-2 and TRBJ2-2, with D unclear. V gave up 5 bases and J gave up 4 bases, with 8 bases separating them. CDR1 is SGHTA and CDR2 is FQGNSA in the germline V gene. This CDR3 comprises 13 residues. The CDR3 sequence is CASSQQLTGELFF. In DNA, the CDR3 is TGTGCCAGCAGCCAACAGCTCACCGGGGAGCTGTTTTTT.

The chain employs TRBV6-5 and TRBJ1-3, with D hard to call. The CDR3 consists of 12 residues. V gave up 0 bases and J gave up 9 bases, with 6 bases separating them. CDR1 MNHEY and CDR2 SVGAGI come from the germline V gene. The CDR3: CASSYSGGTIYF. The CDR3 nucleotides are TGTGCCAGCAGTTACTCGGGAGGCACCATATATTTT.

This clonotype came up many times. The chain uses TRBV7-2 and TRBJ2-5; no clear D. The CDR3 runs 15 residues. Germline V CDR1 and CDR2: SGHTA, FQGNSA. V was shortened by 7 bases and J by 1 base, with 16 bases between the two germline ends. CDR3: CASTLGPKSQETQYF. CDR3 nucleotide sequence: TGTGCCAGCACCCTAGGACCAAAAAGCCAAGAGACCCAGTACTTC.

This clonotype appeared a single time. The chain links TRBV9 to TRBJ1-2; 7 positions match TRBD1. J gave up 1 base and V 4 bases, and 7 bases lay outside the gene matches. Per germline, CDR1 SGDLS and CDR2 YYNGEE. The CDR3 runs to 15 residues. CDR3 protein: CASSLAGGGNYGYTF. For the CDR3, the DNA is TGTGCCAGCAGCCTCGCAGGGGGAGGTAACTATGGCTACACCTTC.

The rearrangement joins TRBV7-9 to TRBJ1-5, with D unclear. The germline CDR1 and CDR2 sequences are SEHNR and FQNEAQ (reference sequence). This CDR3 region has 15 residues. The V end lost 5 bases, the J end lost 6 bases, and 17 bases lay between the germline ends. CDR3 protein: CASSQVTQNTQPQHF. The DNA of the CDR3 is TGTGCCAGCAGCCAAGTTACACAGAACACTCAGCCCCAGCATTTT.

On this clonotype: A junction end diverges from the germline sequence, so it may reflect a read error. The chain employs TRBV20-1 and TRBJ2-7; perhaps D is TRBD1 or TRBD2 (5 bases each). CDR1 and CDR2 (germline): DFQATT, SNEGSKA (reference sequence). CDR3 length equals 12 residues. The CDR3 is CSAREGVYEPCF. CDR3 in DNA: TGCAGTGCTAGAGAGGGGGTGTACGAGCCGTGCTTC.

This clonotype was found many times. A much larger clone differs from this one at a single base, so this may be a read error. The V and J genes are TRBV20-1 and TRBJ2-6, with 7 bases that match TRBD1. This CDR3 is built from 14 residues. Germline V lookup: CDR1 DFQATT, CDR2 SNEGSKA (reference sequence). This CDR3 is CSATGRSGATVLTF. The CDR3 DNA is TGCAGTGCGACAGGGCGTTCAGGGGCCACCGTCCTGACTTTC.

There are many counts of this clonotype. This chain links TRBV19 with TRBJ2-3, with D tentatively TRBD2 (5 bases). The V gene lost 0 bases and the J gene lost 6 bases, with 13 bases spanning the gap. This CDR3 contains 15 residues. Per germline, CDR1 LNHDA and CDR2 SQIVND (reference sequence). The DNA for the CDR3 is TGTGCCAGTAGTATAGACGGGATACTCGGGGATACGCAGTATTTT. Translating gives CASSIDGILGDTQYF.

This clonotype was counted at least ten times. The chain joins TRBV20-1 to TRBJ1-1; 8 nucleotides agree with TRBD1. The CDR3 spans 13 residues. Germline trimming cut 3 bases from V and 4 bases from J; bases unmatched to any gene: 4. Germline assignment: CDR1 DFQATT and CDR2 SNEGSKA (reference sequence). The chain's CDR3 is CSARGRGRTEAFF. The CDR3 DNA follows: TGCAGTGCTAGGGGCAGGGGGCGCACTGAAGCTTTCTTT.

The chain carries TRBV20-1 and TRBJ2-3; D possibly corresponds to TRBD2 (6 bases). The CDR3 has 14 amino acids. Germline values: CDR1 DFQATT, CDR2 SNEGSKA (reference sequence). Trimming cost V 6 bases and J 2 bases, with 15 bases left between them. The CDR3 DNA reads as TGCAGTGCCATCCGGGACTGGAACACAGATACGCAGTATTTT. Amino acid sequence: CSAIRDWNTDTQYF.

There are many counts of this clonotype. A much larger clone lies one base from this, so it may be a read error. The CDR3 end shows no conserved phenylalanine or tryptophan, and so a read error is likely. The chain links TRBV9 to TRBJ2-1; 8 bases agree with TRBD1. V lost 4 bases, J lost 10 bases, and 7 bases stayed unmatched. The CDR3 sequence is 13 residues long. Germline V gene sequence: CDR1 SGDLS, CDR2 YYNGEE. CDR3 DNA sequence: TGTGCCAGCAGCCTTAGTTGGGACAGGGAGCAGTTCTCC. Protein sequence: CASSLSWDREQFS.

This chain links TRBV7-2 with TRBJ1-5, with D tentatively TRBD1 (5 bases). The V end lost 11 bases, the J end lost 3 bases, and 14 bases lay between the germline ends. The germline CDR1 and CDR2 sequences are SGHTA and FQGNSA. The CDR3 runs to 13 residues. CDR3 region: CAGGPQANQPQHF. The DNA for the CDR3 is TGTGCCGGCGGCCCACAGGCCAATCAGCCCCAGCATTTT.

CDR3 region: CASSFGWAAQETQYF. CDR3 coding DNA: TGTGCCAGCAGCTTTGGGTGGGCAGCCCAAGAGACCCAGTACTTC. The chain joins TRBV7-9 to TRBJ2-5; no clear D gene. V shed 3 bases and J shed 1 base, with 12 bases lying between them. CDR1 is SEHNR, CDR2 FQNEAQ, per germline (reference sequence). This CDR3 has 15 amino acids.

This clonotype was found a few times. The chain carries TRBV20-1 and TRBJ2-7; 11 nucleotides match TRBD2. The CDR3 is 15 amino acids. V was pared by 6 bases and J by 5 bases, with 12 bases of the junction left unmatched. In germline, CDR1 is DFQATT, CDR2 SNEGSKA (reference sequence). CDR3 sequence: CSASTNLAGGNEQYF. CDR3 coding DNA: TGCAGTGCCAGCACCAATCTAGCGGGAGGTAACGAGCAGTACTTC.

The chain carries TRBV5-1 and TRBJ1-6, with 8 bases that match TRBD1. Germline CDR1 is SGHRS and CDR2 is YFSETQ. The CDR3 loop spans 15 amino acids. V shed 0 bases, J shed 9 bases, and the junction held 5 bases outside the gene matches. The CDR3 reads CASSLGQGTTSPLHF. Here the CDR3 DNA reads TGCGCCAGCAGCTTGGGACAGGGGACCACTTCACCCCTCCACTTT.

By share, this clonotype counts as medium-sized. This chain links TRBV7-9 with TRBJ1-3; D is possibly TRBD1 (6 bases). The CDR3 consists of 15 residues. With 4 bases removed from V and 0 bases from J, the gap between germline ends came to 10 bases. Looked up from germline, CDR1 is SEHNR and CDR2 is FQNEAQ (reference sequence). CDR3 nucleotide sequence: TGTGCCAGCAGCTCAGGGGTCCTCTCTGGAAACACCATATATTTT. Translation gives CASSSGVLSGNTIYF.

The V gene is TRBV19, the J gene TRBJ2-7, with TRBD1 matching over 7 bases. V was clipped by 9 bases and J by 3 bases; unmatched bases: 8. The germline gives CDR1 LNHDA, CDR2 SQIVND (reference sequence). The CDR3 is made up of 13 amino acids. CDR3 sequence reads: CASSKSGGYEQYF. The CDR3 DNA follows: TGTGCCAGCTCAAAGTCAGGGGGCTACGAGCAGTACTTC.

This clonotype occurred once. The chain carries TRBV7-2 and TRBJ1-6; perhaps TRBD1 as D (5 bases). The CDR3 covers 15 residues. The V gene's germline CDR1 is SGHTA and CDR2 FQGNSA. V lost 4 bases, J lost 7 bases, and 14 bases lay in between. CDR3: CASSSPLRGNSPLHF. In DNA form, the CDR3 reads TGTGCCAGCAGCTCCCCCTTGAGGGGAAATTCACCCCTCCACTTT.